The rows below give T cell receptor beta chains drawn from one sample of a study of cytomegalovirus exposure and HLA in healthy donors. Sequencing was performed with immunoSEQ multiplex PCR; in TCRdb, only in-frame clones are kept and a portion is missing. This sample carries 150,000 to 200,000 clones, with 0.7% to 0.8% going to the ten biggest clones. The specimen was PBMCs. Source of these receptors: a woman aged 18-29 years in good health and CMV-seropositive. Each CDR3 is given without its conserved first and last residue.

CDR3aa: ASSRGRVRQETQY
j_gene: TRBJ2-5
v_gene: TRBV9

CDR3aa: ASSLVPGGSSYEQY
j_gene: TRBJ2-7
v_gene: TRBV5-4

CDR3aa: ASSSKGTSAEQF
j_gene: TRBJ2-1
v_gene: TRBV11-2

CDR3aa: ASRESGANVLT
j_gene: TRBJ2-6
v_gene: TRBV19

CDR3aa: ASRGGLEETYEQY
j_gene: TRBJ2-7
v_gene: TRBV19

CDR3aa: ASSPGESSGNTIY
j_gene: TRBJ1-3
v_gene: TRBV7-9

CDR3aa: AWSYRGNYVAKNIQY
j_gene: TRBJ2-4
v_gene: TRBV30

CDR3aa: ASSQVVGGNTEAF
j_gene: TRBJ1-1
v_gene: TRBV4-1

CDR3aa: ASRTSGESYEQY
j_gene: TRBJ2-7
v_gene: TRBV2

CDR3aa: ASSLDRGNSPLH
j_gene: TRBJ1-6
v_gene: TRBV7-3

CDR3aa: ASSYTSGPSTDTQY
j_gene: TRBJ2-3
v_gene: TRBV6-6

CDR3aa: ASSLTARETDTQY
j_gene: TRBJ2-3
v_gene: TRBV19

CDR3aa: ASSRKQGSNTEAF
j_gene: TRBJ1-1
v_gene: TRBV4-3

CDR3aa: ASSLGGRNTGELF
j_gene: TRBJ2-2
v_gene: TRBV11-3

CDR3aa: ASSELGGSEKLF
j_gene: TRBJ1-4
v_gene: TRBV25-1

CDR3aa: ASSESGVGYT
j_gene: TRBJ1-2
v_gene: TRBV2

CDR3aa: ASSHGEGTPETQY
j_gene: TRBJ2-5
v_gene: TRBV14

CDR3aa: ASSRRTGGGEQY
j_gene: TRBJ2-7
v_gene: TRBV4-1

CDR3aa: AISESGQQETQY
j_gene: TRBJ2-5
v_gene: TRBV10-3

CDR3aa: ASSLNPGDSPLH
j_gene: TRBJ1-6
v_gene: TRBV7-3

CDR3aa: ASSEYRANTGELF
j_gene: TRBJ2-2
v_gene: TRBV25-1

CDR3aa: ASSDNRVYEQY
j_gene: TRBJ2-7
v_gene: TRBV6-1

CDR3aa: ASSQEVGQGGETQY
j_gene: TRBJ2-5
v_gene: TRBV4-1

CDR3aa: ASSRRDRGYEQY
j_gene: NA
v_gene: TRBV5-4

CDR3aa: ASSGAPSGSGETQY
j_gene: TRBJ2-5
v_gene: TRBV5-1

CDR3aa: ASSRRGGANEQY
j_gene: TRBJ2-7
v_gene: TRBV5-6

CDR3aa: ASSHSGQGSGANVLT
j_gene: TRBJ2-6
v_gene: TRBV4-3

CDR3aa: ASTRDMTRGAF
j_gene: TRBJ1-1
v_gene: TRBV7-6